Listed below are T cell receptor beta chains from one sample, sequenced in a study of blood T cell repertoires in COVID-19. The protocol was immunoSEQ multiplex PCR, while the TCRdb copy is restricted to in-frame clones and leaves out a portion. The repertoire includes some 210,000 clones, 89% of them detected once, and 5.5% to 6.5% sits in the top ten. Sequenced sample: peripheral blood. These receptors all stem from a man in his fifties or sixties who had recovered from COVID-19. Each CDR3 is given with its conserved first and last residue. A D gene is named only where the DNA matches it firmly. Clone size is given for some rows only: seen once, a few or many times, or a class if the clone is expanded.

D	size	J	V	DNA	CDR3
-	-	TRBJ1-6	TRBV18	TGTGCCAGCTCACCCGGGCCAACAGGGATGGGAAATTCACCCCTCCACTTT	CASSPGPTGMGNSPLHF
-	-	TRBJ1-1	TRBV12-3/TRBV12-4	TGTGCCAGCAGTTTACTTGAAATACGGGGAGCTTTCTTT	CASSLLEIRGAFF
-	-	TRBJ1-1	TRBV6-5	TGTGCCAGCAGTTACTCTGGGCGTGAAGCTTTCTTT	CASSYSGREAFF
-	-	TRBJ1-6	TRBV5-4	TGTGCCAGCAGCTCCCTTACGAGCTCCTATAATTCACCCCTCCACTTT	CASSSLTSSYNSPLHF
-	-	TRBJ1-1	TRBV6-5	TGTGCCAGCAGTTACAGGGGGGGGAGCACTGAAGCTTTCTTT	CASSYRGGSTEAFF
TRBD1	-	TRBJ2-5	TRBV19	TGTGCCAGTAGTTATGACAGGGAAGAGACCCAGTACTTC	CASSYDREETQYF
-	-	TRBJ2-2	TRBV18	TGTGCCAGCTCACCCCCGGGACTGAACACCGGGGAGCTGTTTTTT	CASSPPGLNTGELFF
TRBD1	-	TRBJ1-1	TRBV19	TGTGCCAGTAGTAGCCGGGACAGGGGCACTGAAGCTTTCTTT	CASSSRDRGTEAFF
-	-	TRBJ2-3	TRBV10-3	TGTGCCATCAAAGGGGGACCGAGCACAGATACGCAGTATTTT	CAIKGGPSTDTQYF
TRBD2	-	TRBJ2-2	TRBV4-1	TGCGCCAGCAGCCTGACTAGCGGGGGGGCAGAAACCGGGGAGCTGTTTTTT	CASSLTSGGAETGELFF
-	-	TRBJ2-3	TRBV21-1	TGTGCCAGCAGCAAAGGGCCGTGTTCGCAGTATTTT	CASSKGPCSQYF
-	-	TRBJ2-5	TRBV3-1/TRBV3-2	TGTGCCAGCAGCCATCTGAACAGTTATGAGACCCAGTACTTC	CASSHLNSYETQYF
-	-	TRBJ2-6	TRBV5-6	TGTGCCAGCAGCTTACCAGGCCTGAACTCTGGGGCCAACGTCCTGACTTTC	CASSLPGLNSGANVLTF
-	few	TRBJ1-5	TRBV30	TGTGCCTGGAGAACCCGCCGGGATCAGCCCCAGCATTTT	CAWRTRRDQPQHF
-	-	TRBJ1-1	TRBV19	TGTGCCGCAAGACAGGAGCGGAACACTGAAGCTTTCTTT	CAARQERNTEAFF
-	once	TRBJ1-1	TRBV14	TGTGCCAGCAGCCAAGATTGGACGTCGGGGGGACGGAACACTGAAGCTTTCTTT	CASSQDWTSGGRNTEAFF
TRBD2	-	TRBJ2-7	TRBV7-2	TGTGCCAGCAGCACCCGGACTAGAGGGAACGAGCAGTACTTC	CASSTRTRGNEQYF
-	-	TRBJ2-1	TRBV4-3	TGCGCCAGCAGCCAAGATTTTAGCGCCCCCCCGGGTGAGCAGTTCTTC	CASSQDFSAPPGEQFF
TRBD2	-	TRBJ2-7	TRBV7-6	TGTGCCAGCAGCCCGGAACTAGCGGGAGTGCTTGAGCAGTACTTC	CASSPELAGVLEQYF
-	-	TRBJ1-5	TRBV3-1/TRBV3-2	TGTGCCAGCAGCCAAGGGGCATGGCAGCCCCAGCATTTT	CASSQGAWQPQHF
-	-	TRBJ1-2	TRBV4-1	TGCGCCAGCAGCAAAGGGGGGGAGGGGAACTATGGCTACACCTTC	CASSKGGEGNYGYTF
-	-	TRBJ2-2	TRBV9	TGTGCCAGCAGCGGGACAGCATCTCTATTGAACACCGGGGAGCTGTTTTTT	CASSGTASLLNTGELFF
TRBD1	-	TRBJ2-7	TRBV19	TGTGCCAGCACCCCCCGGGACAGGGGAGCCGAGCAGTACTTC	CASTPRDRGAEQYF
TRBD1	-	TRBJ2-7	TRBV24-1	TGTGCCACCAGTGATCCGGGACAGGGGGCCTACGAGCAGTACTTC	CATSDPGQGAYEQYF
TRBD1	-	TRBJ2-5	TRBV9	TGTGCCAGCAGCGTTGGACAGGGAGGGACCCAGTACTTC	CASSVGQGGTQYF
-	-	TRBJ1-3	TRBV28	TGTGCCAGCAGTAAAGGACAGAACTCTGGAAACACCATATATTTT	CASSKGQNSGNTIYF
-	-	TRBJ1-4	TRBV9	TGTGCCAGCAGCGTAGCGGGGATTAATGAAAAACTGTTTTTT	CASSVAGINEKLFF
-	-	TRBJ1-1	TRBV6-5	TGTGCCAGCAGTTACGAATGGCGGGGGGACACTGAAGCTTTCTTT	CASSYEWRGDTEAFF
-	-	TRBJ2-7	TRBV27	TGTGCCAGCAGTCTACGACAAGGGGTTGGGTACGAGCAGTACTTC	CASSLRQGVGYEQYF
TRBD2	-	TRBJ2-7	TRBV6-1	TGTGCCAGCAGTGAAAATGCGGGAGACTACGAGCAGTACTTC	CASSENAGDYEQYF
-	-	TRBJ2-7	TRBV9	TGTGCCAGCAGCGTAGACGGCGGGGCTTCATACGGCCAGTACTTC	CASSVDGGASYGQYF
TRBD1	-	TRBJ1-2	TRBV5-1	TGCGCCAGCAGACCCCGCCCGGGACAGGGGACAGCTAACTATGGCTACACCTTC	CASRPRPGQGTANYGYTF
-	-	TRBJ1-3	TRBV19	TGTGCCAGTACTAGAGGGAGCGGATTTTCCTCTGGAAACACCATATATTTT	CASTRGSGFSSGNTIYF
-	few	TRBJ1-2	TRBV5-6	TGTGCCAGCAGCCTCTCAGGGGTTAGCTATGGCTACACCTTC	CASSLSGVSYGYTF
TRBD2	-	TRBJ2-2	TRBV7-9	TGTGCCAGCAGCAAGCTAGCGGACACCGGGGAGCTGTTTTTT	CASSKLADTGELFF
-	-	TRBJ1-4	TRBV5-5	TGTGCCAGCAGCTCCGCGCTGACTACGACTAATGAAAAACTGTTTTTT	CASSSALTTTNEKLFF
-	-	TRBJ2-3	TRBV19	TGTGCCAGTACCCAATCCCACTCAAGCACAGATACGCAGTATTTT	CASTQSHSSTDTQYF
-	-	TRBJ2-3	TRBV7-3	TGTGCCAGCAGCCCGCGACAGAGAGCAGTAACAGATACGCAGTATTTT	CASSPRQRAVTDTQYF
TRBD2	-	TRBJ2-1	TRBV6-1	TGTGCCAGCAGTCAAGGGACTAGCGGGACGACGATTGAGCAGTTCTTC	CASSQGTSGTTIEQFF
-	once	TRBJ1-2	TRBV5-5	TGTGCCAGCAGCTTGGCGGTAGGGGGTTACGATGGCTACACCTTC	CASSLAVGGYDGYTF
-	-	TRBJ1-2	TRBV27	TGTGCCAGCAGTTCAGCTCGGAAAGGGGGCTATGGCTACACCTTC	CASSSARKGGYGYTF
TRBD1	-	TRBJ1-5	TRBV7-8	TGTGCCAGCAGCCGGACAGGCGGTGGACAGCCCCAGCATTTT	CASSRTGGGQPQHF
TRBD1	-	TRBJ1-3	TRBV15	TGTGCCACCGGAGGAGGAGGGGGCGGTGGAAACACCATATATTTT	CATGGGGGGGNTIYF
TRBD1	-	TRBJ2-7	TRBV24-1	TGTGCCACCAGTGATGGATCCGGGACAGTTACCTACGAGCAGTACTTC	CATSDGSGTVTYEQYF
TRBD1	-	TRBJ2-7	TRBV13	TGTGCCAGCAGCCAAGGACAGGGGCCCTACGAGCAGTACTTC	CASSQGQGPYEQYF
TRBD1	few	TRBJ1-6	TRBV19	TGTGCCAGTAGTACCCTTGCACCGGGACAGGGGAACTATAATTCACCCCTCCACTTT	CASSTLAPGQGNYNSPLHF
-	-	TRBJ2-3	TRBV4-1	TGCGCCAGCAGCCAAGGATACGGGGGTTCTAGCACAGATACGCAGTATTTT	CASSQGYGGSSTDTQYF
-	once	TRBJ2-1	TRBV19	TGTGCCAGTAGTATTAGGGGGACTAAGAGTGATGAGCAGTTCTTC	CASSIRGTKSDEQFF
TRBD1	-	TRBJ1-1	TRBV5-1	TGCGCCAGCAGCTTGGGCCAGGGGGCAGGAAAGGTTGAAGCTTTCTTT	CASSLGQGAGKVEAFF
TRBD2	-	TRBJ2-7	TRBV9	TGTGCCAGCAGCGCAGGGACTAGCGGCTCCTACGAGCAGTACTTC	CASSAGTSGSYEQYF
TRBD1	-	TRBJ2-2	TRBV7-6	TGTGCCAGCAGCTCGGGACAGATCACCGGGGAGCTGTTTTTT	CASSSGQITGELFF
-	-	TRBJ1-4	TRBV7-6	TGTGCCAGCAGCCCGGACTCCAACAGTGAAAAACTGTTTTTT	CASSPDSNSEKLFF
TRBD1	-	TRBJ1-1	TRBV19	TGTGCCAGTAGTGAGGACAGGGGTGGCACTGAAGCTTTCTTT	CASSEDRGGTEAFF
TRBD1	few	TRBJ1-3	TRBV27	TGTGCCAGCAGTTTGACAGGGGGCGCAGGAAACACCATATATTTT	CASSLTGGAGNTIYF
TRBD2	-	TRBJ2-1	TRBV18	TGTGCCAGCTCACCTCCGACTAGCGAGCAGTTCTTC	CASSPPTSEQFF
TRBD1	-	TRBJ1-1	TRBV7-2	TGTGCCAGCAGCCTTTCCGGGACAGGGACCTACACTGAAGCTTTCTTT	CASSLSGTGTYTEAFF
TRBD2	-	TRBJ2-7	TRBV29-1	TGCAGCGTTGAAGCTAGCGGGAGGGCAAGCTCCTACGAGCAGTACTTC	CSVEASGRASSYEQYF
-	-	TRBJ1-2	TRBV28	TGTGCCAGCAGCCCTCCGACAGGAAGCGCCTACTATGGCTACACCTTC	CASSPPTGSAYYGYTF
-	-	TRBJ1-3	TRBV29-1	TGCAGCGTGGAAGGGGGGGGCTCTGGAAACACCATATATTTT	CSVEGGGSGNTIYF
-	-	TRBJ1-6	TRBV18	TGTGCCAGCTCACCACCGCCAGGGGAATCACCCCTCCACTTT	CASSPPPGESPLHF